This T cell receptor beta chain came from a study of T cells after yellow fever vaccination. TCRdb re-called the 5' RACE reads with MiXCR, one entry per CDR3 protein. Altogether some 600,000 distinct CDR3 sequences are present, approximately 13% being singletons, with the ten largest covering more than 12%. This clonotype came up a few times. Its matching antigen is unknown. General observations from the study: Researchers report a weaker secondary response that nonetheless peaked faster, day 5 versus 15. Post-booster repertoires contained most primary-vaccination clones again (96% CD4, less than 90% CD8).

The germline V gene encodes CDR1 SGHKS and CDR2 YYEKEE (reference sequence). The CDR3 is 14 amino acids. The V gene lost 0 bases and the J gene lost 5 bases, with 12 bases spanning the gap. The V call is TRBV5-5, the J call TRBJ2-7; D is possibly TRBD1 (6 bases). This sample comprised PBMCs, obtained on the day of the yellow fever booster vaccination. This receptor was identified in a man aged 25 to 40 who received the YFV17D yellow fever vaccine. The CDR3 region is CASSLGYRQDEQYF. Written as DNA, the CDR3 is TGTGCCAGCAGCTTGGGGTACCGACAGGACGAGCAGTACTTC.